The clone carrying this T cell receptor (beta chain) came up a few times. The CDR3 loop spans 16 amino acids. V lost 7 bases, J lost 0 bases, and 12 bases stayed unmatched. Germline-derived CDR1 and CDR2 are LNHDA and SQIVND (reference sequence). Per the original methods: Reference gene primer amplification gave estimated nucleated cell counts. Produced via immunoSEQ multiplex PCR; TCRdb's table is partial and in-frame only. V and J calls and clone size are copied from that table; D and trimming were computed from the DNA. Among some 150,000 clones listed, 85% were seen once. The sample is drawn from a study of blood T cell repertoires in COVID-19. Study as a whole: Sites across the United States, Italy and Spain contributed samples from acute and convalescent COVID-19. T cells, B-cell-depleted T cells, or PBMCs supplied cDNA or gDNA.

The sequence was obtained from a human donor with acute or convalescent COVID-19. The donor label of this sample is uncertain. The material sequenced was peripheral blood. The genes are TRBV19 and TRBJ2-7, with 7 bases lining up with TRBD1. This chain's CDR3 is CASKGIWDSDSYEQYF. CDR3 bases: TGTGCCAGTAAAGGGATATGGGACAGTGACTCCTACGAGCAGTACTTC.